This T cell receptor beta chain was captured in a study of CD8 T cells in Susac syndrome. General study points: Susac CD8+ cells expanded clonally the most in TEMRA cells and in active patients.

This clonotype was seen once. The antigen is undetermined. The patients with Susac syndrome satisfied recently defined diagnostic criteria for either definite or probable disease. V lost 11 bases and J lost 4, with 17 bases in between. From germline, CDR1 is MNHNS and CDR2 SASEGT. This CDR3 is 13 amino acids long. With random hexamers, roughly 0.5 to 1 ug RNA was reverse transcribed. An immunoSEQ multiplex PCR amplified TCR beta CDR3 over 54 Vbeta and 13 Jbeta. MiXCR was run by TCRdb on the immunoSEQ multiplex PCR reads, yielding one entry per CDR3 protein. The sample shows 84,000 or so distinct CDR3 sequences, around 95% of them seen only once.

This clonotype originated in a human donor with Susac syndrome. Sequencing used CD8+ T cells from PBMCs. This sequence joins TRBV6-1 and TRBJ1-1; possibly TRBD1 for D (6 bases). The CDR3 loop reads CAGGGGEGTEAFF. The CDR3 nucleotides read TGTGCCGGAGGGGGGGGCGAAGGCACTGAAGCTTTCTTT.